This TCR beta chain stems from a study of T-cell memory formation after mild COVID-19. Across the study: Largely donor-specific sequence clusters came from a couple of donors. Study-wide points: Contracting clones, day 15 to 85, had balanced CD4/CD8, and later expanders favored CD4+.

About this clonotype: Antigen: not known.

Germline CDR1 MNHEY, CDR2 SVGAGI. Trimming pared 5 bases from V and 2 bases from J, leaving 13 bases between. The CDR3 runs 15 residues. 5'RACE with constant-segment primers yielded barcoded, UMI-tagged TCR alpha and TCR beta cDNA libraries. TCRdb called the 5' RACE reads again in MiXCR, with one record for every CDR3 protein. The table includes around 510,000 distinct CDR3 sequences, about 20% detected once. Sequencing was performed on PBMCs or a T cell subset sorted from them (not recorded which). The genes are TRBV6-5 and TRBJ1-5; D perhaps matches TRBD1 (6 bases). The source is an adult woman who had mild COVID-19 (a few samples of this study predate the infection). Cell type and time point are not known. CDR3 bases: TGTGCCAGCAGTGACAGGCAGGGACGCAATCAGCCCCAGCATTTT. It encodes CASSDRQGRNQPQHF.